The 22 T cell receptor beta chains reported below all come from one sample, sequenced in a study of human T cells and chemical hapten exposure. Described time point: patch test 1, 2 weeks after DPC sensitization. The treatment here: therapeutic diphenylcyclopropenone sensitization with weekly scalp DPC. TCRdb independently ran MiXCR on the RACE reads; one entry per CDR3 protein. The data hold 95,000 to 150,000 distinct CDR3 sequences, with 12% to 15% observed a single time. The sample here was whole blood, taken in connection with sensitization to the hapten diphenylcyclopropenone (DPC). The receptors come from a young man with alopecia areata. Some clones in this sample may be carry-over from other donors' samples.

The chain couples TRBV6-2 or TRBV6-3 to TRBJ2-3; 7 bases fit TRBD2. This CDR3 is 15 amino acids long. Germline V CDR1 and CDR2: MNHEY, SVGEGT. With 5 bases clipped from V and 5 bases from J, the junction kept 10 bases outside the gene matches. The DNA of the CDR3 is TGTGCCAGCAGTCAATCTAGCGGAGTGAGAGATACGCAGTATTTT. Translating it yields CASSQSSGVRDTQYF.

This clonotype has just a few counts. The chain employs TRBV4-2 and TRBJ1-1, with 8 positions matching TRBD1. After removal of 3 bases from V and 4 bases from J, the junction contained 7 bases not matched to a gene. The CDR3 runs to 15 residues. CDR1 and CDR2 (germline): LGHNA, YNFKEQ. The chain's CDR3 is CASSQLKTGGTEAFF. The CDR3, as DNA: TGTGCCAGCAGCCAGCTTAAAACAGGGGGCACTGAAGCTTTCTTT.

The table lists this clonotype with a few counts. The CDR3 coding sequence is TGTGCCAGCAGAGGCCCCTCCATGAACACTGAAGCTTTCTTT. This translates into CASRGPSMNTEAFF. The chain is built from TRBV7-2 and TRBJ1-1; D gene uncertain. The CDR3 runs 14 residues. The germline gives CDR1 SGHTA, CDR2 FQGNSA. V lost 6 bases and J 0 bases, leaving 11 bases between the germline ends.

The CDR3 sequence is CASSRGRLNQNTEAFF. The CDR3 region has the DNA TGTGCCAGCAGTCGAGGACGGCTCAACCAGAACACTGAAGCTTTCTTT. The rearrangement joins TRBV3-1 to TRBJ1-1; no reliable D call. Trimming stripped 6 bases from V and 1 base from J, with 18 bases between. Germline CDR1 reads LGHDT; CDR2 reads YNNKEL (reference sequence). There are 16 residues in the CDR3.

This clonotype has more than one count but fewer than ten. The chain joins TRBV20-1 to TRBJ1-5; a weak D match, TRBD1 (6 bases). Trimming removed 6 bases at V and 4 bases at J, with 16 bases between. Germline V gene data show CDR1 as DFQATT and CDR2 as SNEGSKA (reference sequence). The CDR3 has 14 amino acids. CDR3 sequence: CSAKTGHFNQPQHF. As DNA, the CDR3 is TGCAGTGCCAAGACAGGCCATTTTAATCAGCCCCAGCATTTT.

The rearrangement links TRBV2 to TRBJ1-3; unclear D gene. V was trimmed by 4 bases and J by 2 bases, leaving 21 bases between them. This CDR3 has 18 residues. In germline, CDR1 is SNHLY, CDR2 FYNNEI. The CDR3 loop reads CASSGAPDLRITGNTIYF. The CDR3 region has the DNA TGTGCCAGCAGTGGGGCACCTGACTTGCGGATAACTGGAAACACCATATATTTT.

This chain links TRBV7-6 with TRBJ2-5; D is possibly TRBD2 (5 bases). Trimming stripped 1 base from V and 4 bases from J, with 16 bases between. CDR1 SGHVS and CDR2 FNYEAQ come from the germline V gene. CDR3 size: 16 residues. The CDR3 DNA sequence: TGTGCCAGCAGCTTAGGGGCAGCTAGCCCGGGAGAGACCCAGTACTTC. This encodes CASSLGAASPGETQYF.

There are a few counts of this clonotype. This chain joins TRBV27 and TRBJ1-4; the D gene is possibly TRBD1 (5 bases). CDR3 size: 14 residues. V shed 7 bases and J shed 7 bases, with 16 bases lying between them. The V gene's germline CDR1 is MNHEY and CDR2 SMNVEV (reference sequence). The CDR3 region is CASTLASGGEKLFF. CDR3 in DNA: TGTGCCAGCACTCTGGCCAGCGGGGGTGAAAAACTGTTTTTT.

This clonotype was seen repeatedly, ten times or more. The CDR3 sequence is CASSSADTQYF. In DNA, the CDR3 is TGTGCCAGCAGTTCCGCAGATACGCAGTATTTT. The V gene is TRBV6-2 or TRBV6-3, the J gene TRBJ2-3; the D is unclear. CDR1 and CDR2 (germline): MNHEY, SVGEGT. The CDR3 loop spans 11 amino acids. V was shortened by 4 bases and J by 4 bases, with 3 bases between the two germline ends.

This clonotype was detected ten times or more. The CDR3 DNA sequence: TGTGCCAGCAGCTCGACCATCAGGGGAGGGGCGGATACGCAGTATTTT. This translates into CASSSTIRGGADTQYF. The chain links TRBV7-2 to TRBJ2-3; maybe TRBD2 (7 bases). Trimming cost V 4 bases and J 6 bases, with 20 bases left between them. Germline CDR1 reads SGHTA; CDR2 reads FQGNSA. CDR3 size: 16 residues.

This chain joins TRBV12-3 or TRBV12-4 and TRBJ1-4; perhaps TRBD1 as D (6 bases). The CDR3 has 13 amino acids. V shed 6 bases and J shed 10 bases, with 15 bases lying between them. The CDR3 nucleotides read TGTGCCAGCAGCCCAGGGGTCAGCGGAAAACTGTTTTTT. This codes for CASSPGVSGKLFF.

The chain links TRBV7-9 to TRBJ1-2, with no clear D. The CDR3 spans 12 residues. From germline, CDR1 is SEHNR and CDR2 FQNEAQ (reference sequence). The V gene lost 5 bases and the J gene lost 4 bases, with 8 bases spanning the gap. The chain's CDR3 is CASSPLTYGYTF. In DNA, the CDR3 is TGTGCCAGCAGCCCCCTGACCTATGGCTACACCTTC.

This clonotype turned up a few times. The chain employs TRBV11-2 and TRBJ2-7; D is ambiguous. The V gene lost 1 base and the J gene lost 3 bases, with 7 bases spanning the gap. The CDR3 length is 13 residues. Germline CDR1 is SGHAT and CDR2 is FQNNGV. The CDR3 DNA follows: TGTGCCAGCAGCTTAGCGCGGAACTACGAGCAGTACTTC. As protein: CASSLARNYEQYF.

Here the CDR3 reads CASTPRGRGSPLHF. DNA of the CDR3: TGTGCCAGCACCCCCCGGGGGCGGGGTTCACCCCTCCACTTT. The chain links TRBV28 to TRBJ1-6, with a tentative D call TRBD1 (6 bases). The V gene lost 7 bases and the J gene lost 9 bases, with 16 bases spanning the gap. The germline V gene has CDR1 MDHEN and CDR2 SYDVKM. The CDR3 has 14 residues.

The chain employs TRBV5-6 and TRBJ2-5; TRBD1 agrees at 7 bases. Trimming at V came to 4 bases and at J to 3 bases, leaving 9 bases not matched to a gene. CDR3 length: 15 amino acids. The V gene's germline CDR1 is SGHDT and CDR2 YYEEEE. In DNA form, the CDR3 reads TGTGCCAGCAGCATTCCCCGGGACAGAAAAGAGACCCAGTACTTC. Its protein product is CASSIPRDRKETQYF.

The V call is TRBV29-1, the J call TRBJ2-3; TRBD2 matches 7 bases. The CDR3 length is 14 residues. Trimming took 1 base from V and 3 from J; bases not matched to a gene: 4. CDR1 SQVTM and CDR2 ANQGSEA come from the germline V gene. The CDR3 DNA is TGCAGCGTTGAAGGCCCGGGGGGAACAGATACGCAGTATTTT. This gives the protein CSVEGPGGTDTQYF.

A few counts support this clonotype. The rearrangement joins TRBV6-6 to TRBJ2-7; maybe TRBD1 (6 bases). There are 15 residues in the CDR3. Trimming took off 6 bases at V and 5 bases at J, with 20 bases between the two ends. Germline CDR1 and CDR2: MNHNY and SVGAGI (reference sequence). CDR3 coding DNA: TGTGCCAGCAGCCAAGAAAGAAACAGGGCTCACGAGCAGTACGTC. Residues: CASSQERNRAHEQYV.

The V and J genes are TRBV29-1 and TRBJ1-4; D is uncertain. CDR3 length: 14 residues. V lost 5 bases to trimming and J lost 1 base, with 11 bases between them. Germline loops: CDR1 SQVTM, CDR2 ANQGSEA. The DNA for the CDR3 is TGCAGCGTTAGTATCGCCGGAACTAATGAAAAACTGTTTTTT. Residues: CSVSIAGTNEKLFF.

This clonotype was counted a few times. V gene TRBV28 combines with J gene TRBJ1-5; 8 nucleotides agree with TRBD1. The germline V gene encodes CDR1 MDHEN and CDR2 SYDVKM. J was trimmed by 6 bases and V by 4 bases; bases with no gene match: 8. This CDR3 has 15 amino acids. Here the CDR3 DNA reads TGTGCCAGCAGTTCCGGACAGGGCCAAGCTCAGCCCCAGCATTTT. It translates to CASSSGQGQAQPQHF.

Ten or more counts support this clonotype. The gene calls are TRBV3-1 and TRBJ2-7; D possibly corresponds to TRBD2 (5 bases). Trimming took 4 bases from V and 3 from J, leaving 16 bases between them. Looked up from germline, CDR1 is LGHDT and CDR2 is YNNKEL (reference sequence). CDR3 size: 15 residues. CDR3 nucleotide sequence: TGTGCCAGCAGCCTCATGAGAGGGAATGACTACGAGCAGTACTTC. Translating it yields CASSLMRGNDYEQYF.

The gene calls are TRBV6-2 or TRBV6-3 and TRBJ2-7; TRBD2 matches 10 bases. Germline assignment: CDR1 MNHEY and CDR2 SVGEGT. CDR3 length: 15 residues. V lost 3 bases, J lost 4 bases, and 6 bases stayed unmatched. The DNA of the CDR3 is TGTGCCAGCAGTTATCGGGGACTAGCGCGGTACGAGCAGTACTTC. It is translated as CASSYRGLARYEQYF.

This clonotype was counted a few times. The genes are TRBV12-3 or TRBV12-4 and TRBJ1-5, with TRBD1 identical over 7 bases. V lost 5 bases, J lost 11 bases, and 6 bases stayed unmatched. This CDR3 contains 12 residues. The CDR3 spells CASSVTGATQHF. As DNA, the CDR3 is TGTGCCAGCAGTGTAACAGGGGCCACCCAGCATTTT.